This T cell receptor beta chain emerged from a study of T-cell memory formation after mild COVID-19. TCRdb reprocessed the 5' RACE reads via MiXCR and lists one record per CDR3 protein. The data hold about 260,000 distinct CDR3 sequences, with around 17% observed a single time. The germline V and J ends were trimmed by 5 bases and 2 bases, with 16 bases remaining between them. The CDR3 is made up of 16 amino acids. Sequences were obtained from PBMCs or a T cell subset sorted from them (not recorded which). The chain has TRBV12-3 or TRBV12-4 and TRBJ2-1, with D perhaps TRBD2 (7 bases). The receptor was derived from a man younger than 35 who had mild COVID-19 (a few samples of this study predate the infection). Cell type and time point are not known. CDR3 protein: CASSVVGGGPYNEQFF. The DNA for the CDR3 is TGTGCCAGCAGTGTCGTTGGGGGGGGCCCCTACAATGAGCAGTTCTTC.